Following are 12 T cell receptor beta chains from one sample sequenced in a study of T cells in Graves' hyperthyroidism and ophthalmopathy. RNA transcripts gave rise to amplified TCR beta CDR3 regions. The HTBI set primed first-round TCR CDR3 RT-PCR. From the multiplex PCR reads, TCRdb called clonotypes with MiXCR, one entry per CDR3 protein. The sample contains about 520,000 distinct CDR3 sequences, around a quarter of which appear only once. Sequencing was done on a sample of blood. These receptors all stem from a woman between 25 and 40 years old with Graves' ophthalmopathy.

There are many counts of this clonotype. The V call is TRBV6-1, the J call TRBJ2-5; D possibly uses TRBD1 or TRBD2 (6 bases each). This CDR3 has 17 residues. Trimming stripped 6 bases from V and 3 bases from J, with 23 bases between. Germline assignment: CDR1 MNHNS and CDR2 SASEGT. CDR3 residues: CASSLKVSSEGEETQYF. CDR3 sequence (DNA): TGTGCCAGCAGCTTGAAGGTTTCGTCGGAGGGGGAAGAGACCCAGTACTTC.

The chain joins TRBV20-1 to TRBJ2-5; 9 positions match TRBD2. The CDR3 length is 14 residues. CDR1 is DFQATT, CDR2 SNEGSKA, per germline (reference sequence). With 5 bases clipped from V and 7 bases from J, the junction kept 11 bases outside the gene matches. In DNA, the CDR3 is TGCAGTGCTGACACTAGCGGGCTGTACGGGACCCAGTACTTC. Protein sequence: CSADTSGLYGTQYF.

The chain combines TRBV20-1 with TRBJ2-7; TRBD1 matches at 10 bases. This CDR3 contains 14 residues. CDR1 and CDR2 (germline): DFQATT, SNEGSKA (reference sequence). J was trimmed by 0 bases and V by 7 bases; bases with no gene match: 6. The CDR3 protein is CSGGTGVNSYEQYF. CDR3 sequence (DNA): TGCAGTGGAGGGACAGGGGTTAACTCCTACGAGCAGTACTTC.

This clonotype was detected once. This sequence joins TRBV6-1 and TRBJ1-1, with D possibly TRBD1 on 5 matching bases. CDR3 length: 13 amino acids. Trimming removed 5 bases from V and 3 bases from J, with 10 bases in between. In germline, CDR1 is MNHNS, CDR2 SASEGT. The CDR3 bases are TGTGCCAGCAGTCCGCCGGGACACACTGAAGCTTTCTTT. Residues: CASSPPGHTEAFF.

This clonotype was seen ten or more times. The rearrangement joins TRBV7-2 to TRBJ2-5; the D gene is possibly TRBD2 (7 bases). CDR3 length: 15 residues. Germline V gives CDR1 SGHTA, CDR2 FQGNSA. Trimming removed 5 bases from V and 5 bases from J, with 18 bases in between. CDR3 in DNA: TGTGCCAGCAGCCGAGGGGGGGCCAAAAGTGAGACCCAGTACTTC. It is translated as CASSRGGAKSETQYF.

J is TRBJ1-2 and V is TRBV12-3 or TRBV12-4; D possibly corresponds to TRBD1 (5 bases). CDR3 length: 15 amino acids. The V gene lost 5 bases and the J gene lost 7 bases, with 20 bases spanning the gap. In nucleotides, the CDR3 is TGTGCCAGCAGTCTACGGACCGGGGGGTTAAGTGGCTACACCTTC. Protein sequence: CASSLRTGGLSGYTF.

This chain connects TRBV11-3 to TRBJ1-3, with 8 bases fitting TRBD1. Germline CDR1 is SGHNT and CDR2 is YENEEA. The CDR3 has 15 amino acids. With 3 bases clipped from V and 0 bases from J, the junction kept 1 base outside the gene matches. In nucleotides, the CDR3 is TGTGCCAGCAGCTTCACAGGGGGCTCTGGAAACACCATATATTTT. It is translated as CASSFTGGSGNTIYF.

This clonotype came up once. The genes are TRBV6-5 and TRBJ2-2, with 10 nucleotides matching TRBD2. This CDR3 region has 15 residues. With V trimmed by 3 bases and J by 4 bases, 2 bases remained unmatched. Germline V lookup: CDR1 MNHEY, CDR2 SVGAGI. The CDR3 sequence: CASSYLAGVTGELFF. The CDR3 DNA sequence: TGTGCCAGCAGTTATCTAGCGGGGGTCACCGGGGAGCTGTTTTTT.

This clonotype has a single count. The CDR3 DNA reads TGTGCCATCCCTAGGGAGGGGGCGAACTATGGCTACACCTTC. Protein: CAIPREGANYGYTF. This chain links TRBV10-3 with TRBJ1-2, with 7 positions matching TRBD1. This CDR3 comprises 14 residues. Germline lookup yields CDR1 ENHRY and CDR2 SYGVKD. The ends lost 8 bases at V and 2 bases at J; junction bases unmatched: 8.

This clonotype came up many times. This rearrangement joins TRBV24-1 to TRBJ1-5; D is uncertain. Trimming pared 2 bases from V and 0 bases from J, leaving 10 bases between. CDR3 size: 16 residues. Germline V CDR1 and CDR2: KGHDR, SFDVKD. CDR3 bases: TGTGCCACCAGTGATTCGGGCGGCTATAGCAATCAGCCCCAGCATTTT. As protein: CATSDSGGYSNQPQHF.

This clonotype has more than one count but fewer than ten. The chain uses TRBV11-2 and TRBJ1-3; a weak D match, TRBD1 (5 bases). The V gene's germline CDR1 is SGHAT and CDR2 FQNNGV. The CDR3 totals 14 residues. V lost 2 bases and J lost 3, with 8 bases in between. The CDR3 loop reads CASSLFGGGNTIYF. Written as DNA, the CDR3 is TGTGCCAGCAGCTTATTCGGGGGTGGAAACACCATATATTTT.

This clonotype showed up just a few times. This rearrangement joins TRBV29-1 to TRBJ1-2; 7 bases map to TRBD1. CDR3 length: 13 residues. Trimming at V came to 5 bases and at J to 4 bases, leaving 7 bases not matched to a gene. Germline V CDR1 and CDR2: SQVTM, ANQGSEA. The CDR3: CSVLTGRSYGYTF. The DNA of the CDR3 is TGCAGCGTTTTGACAGGGCGGAGCTATGGCTACACCTTC.